A single TCR beta chain is shown here with its context. Its antigen remains unidentified. Sorted subsets were CFSE-labeled and cultured four to five days with allogeneic dendritic cells. V was clipped by 7 bases and J by 0 bases, with 12 bases between them. The CDR3 totals 14 residues. The V gene's germline CDR1 is LNHDA and CDR2 SQIVND (reference sequence). Using immunoSEQ multiplex PCR, the repertoire was profiled, and TCRdb retains in-frame clones only, with some absent. The sample yields roughly 23,000 clones, about 85% seen once. The data stem from a study of regulatory dendritic cells for organ transplantation.

The V call is TRBV19, the J call TRBJ2-5; the D gene is possibly TRBD1 (5 bases). Source material: naive CD4+ T cells from blood cultured with dendritic cells. Subset meaning: CD45RA+ naive T cells. This sequence was found in a human donor in good health. Here the CDR3 DNA reads TGTGCCAGTAAGCTCCGACAGAACCAAGAGACCCAGTACTTC. Translating it yields CASKLRQNQETQYF.